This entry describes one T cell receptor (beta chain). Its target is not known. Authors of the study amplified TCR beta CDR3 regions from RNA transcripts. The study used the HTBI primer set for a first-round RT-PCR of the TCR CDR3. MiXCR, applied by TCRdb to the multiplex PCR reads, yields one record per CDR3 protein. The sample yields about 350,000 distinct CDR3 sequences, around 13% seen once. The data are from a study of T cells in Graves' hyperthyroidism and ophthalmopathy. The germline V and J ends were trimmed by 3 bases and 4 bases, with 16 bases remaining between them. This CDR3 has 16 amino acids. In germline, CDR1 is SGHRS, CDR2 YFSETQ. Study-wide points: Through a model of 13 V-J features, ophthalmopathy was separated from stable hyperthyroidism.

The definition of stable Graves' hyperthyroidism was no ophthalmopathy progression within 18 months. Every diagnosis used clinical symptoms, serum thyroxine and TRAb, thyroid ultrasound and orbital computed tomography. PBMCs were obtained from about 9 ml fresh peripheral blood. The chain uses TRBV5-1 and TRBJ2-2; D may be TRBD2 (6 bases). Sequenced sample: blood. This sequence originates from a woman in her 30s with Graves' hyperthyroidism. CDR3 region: CASSYIAATGTGELFF. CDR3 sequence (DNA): TGCGCCAGCAGCTATATAGCGGCCACGGGCACCGGGGAGCTGTTTTTT.